The 18 T cell receptor beta chains below were found in one sample sequenced in a study of T-cell reconstitution after alpha-beta-depleted transplantation in children. For TCRbeta, the library was prepared with unique molecular identifiers. In TCRdb, the PCR reads were re-called with MiXCR into one record per CDR3 protein. Of roughly 490,000 distinct CDR3 sequences in the sample, 9.5% to 12% were seen once. Sequencing used PBMCs, mostly from graft donor cells, obtained 180 days after TCRalphabeta/CD19-depleted stem cell transplant. The receptors come from a female patient under 10 years old who had a stem cell transplant for aplastic anemia, so the T cells may come from the graft donor.

The chain recombines TRBV7-1 with TRBJ2-7; D not resolved. TRBV7-1 is an open reading frame whose function is uncertain. This CDR3 comprises 13 residues. With 6 bases removed from V and 3 bases from J, the gap between germline ends came to 12 bases. This chain's CDR3 is CASRLASRYEQYF. As DNA, the CDR3 is TGTGCCAGCAGACTCGCGTCTCGCTACGAGCAGTACTTC.

V usage is TRBV7-2 and J usage is TRBJ2-7; D call uncertain. Trimming stripped 5 bases from V and 5 bases from J, with 10 bases between. This CDR3 spans 12 amino acids. CDR1 is SGHTA, CDR2 FQGNSA, per germline. The CDR3, as DNA: TGTGCCAGCAGCCCCTACTTCCACGAGCAGTACTTC. The encoded protein is CASSPYFHEQYF.

The sample holds a few counts of this clonotype. The chain recombines TRBV30 with TRBJ2-3; D unresolved. With 5 bases removed from V and 2 bases from J, the gap between germline ends came to 5 bases. Germline CDR1 is GTSNPN and CDR2 is SVGIG (reference sequence). The CDR3 is made up of 11 amino acids. The CDR3 reads CAWALTDTQYF. As DNA, the CDR3 is TGTGCCTGGGCACTCACAGATACGCAGTATTTT.

This chain connects TRBV7-2 to TRBJ1-2; D call uncertain. CDR1 is SGHTA and CDR2 is FQGNSA in the germline V gene. The CDR3 has 12 residues. V lost 2 bases and J lost 4, with 5 bases in between. In DNA form, the CDR3 reads TGTGCCAGCAGCTTACAAAGCTATGGCTACACCTTC. Translation gives CASSLQSYGYTF.

This clonotype was counted only a few times. The chain links TRBV20-1 to TRBJ2-7, with D perhaps given as TRBD1 or TRBD2 (5 bases each). There are 13 residues in the CDR3. Germline V gene lookup returns CDR1 DFQATT and CDR2 SNEGSKA (reference sequence). V lost 5 bases, J lost 3 bases, and 14 bases lay in between. The CDR3 is CSAVGTPDYEQYF. The CDR3 DNA is TGCAGTGCTGTTGGGACGCCAGACTACGAGCAGTACTTC.

CDR3 loop: CSAPRGIGVNEQFF. The CDR3, as DNA: TGCAGTGCGCCGCGGGGAATTGGTGTCAATGAGCAGTTCTTC. The chain combines TRBV20-1 with TRBJ2-1; perhaps TRBD2 as D (6 bases). This CDR3 comprises 14 residues. The germline V gene encodes CDR1 DFQATT and CDR2 SNEGSKA (reference sequence). Trimming took off 6 bases at V and 6 bases at J, with 18 bases between the two ends.

This clonotype was seen at least ten times. The gene calls are TRBV5-1 and TRBJ1-6, with D uncertain. Germline CDR1 SGHRS, CDR2 YFSETQ. CDR3 length: 16 residues. Trimming removed 4 bases from V and 7 bases from J, with 18 bases in between. The CDR3 sequence: CASSAAGGEPNSPLHF. The DNA for the CDR3 is TGCGCCAGCAGCGCGGCCGGCGGGGAACCGAATTCACCCCTCCACTTT.

In this sample, this clonotype turned up a few times. V is TRBV5-1 and J is TRBJ2-3; TRBD1 agrees at 11 bases. CDR1 is SGHRS, CDR2 YFSETQ, per germline. The junction had 7 bases not matched to a gene; V was cut back by 7 bases and J by 3 bases. The CDR3 runs to 15 residues. The CDR3 DNA sequence: TGCGCCAGCCGGGGGACAGGGGGTTTGACAGATACGCAGTATTTT. This encodes CASRGTGGLTDTQYF.

This clonotype was detected ten times or more. V gene TRBV28 combines with J gene TRBJ1-3; D is undetermined. With 3 bases removed from V and 3 bases from J, the gap between germline ends came to 3 bases. This CDR3 is built from 12 residues. The germline CDR1 and CDR2 sequences are MDHEN and SYDVKM. The CDR3 nucleotides read TGTGCCAGCAGTTTGGTTGGAAACACCATATATTTT. This encodes CASSLVGNTIYF. Drawing the rest from reference TRBV28 and TRBJ1-3, the complete variable domain is DVKVTQSSRYLVKRTGEKVFLECVQDMDHENMFWYRQDPGLGLRLIYFSYDVKMKEKGDIPEGYSVSREKKERFSLILESASTNQTSMYLCASSLVGNTIYFGEGSWLTVV.

This chain connects TRBV5-1 to TRBJ2-7, with TRBD2 identical over 9 bases. The CDR3 loop spans 15 amino acids. V shed 0 bases, J shed 6 bases, and the junction held 7 bases outside the gene matches. The germline V gene has CDR1 SGHRS and CDR2 YFSETQ. CDR3 bases: TGCGCCAGCAGCTTGGATGCGGGAGGGCCCCGCGAGCAGTACGTC. Protein sequence: CASSLDAGGPREQYV.

CDR3 nucleotide sequence: TGTGCCAGCAGCTTAGTAGGTTGGGGCCTGGGCGCTGAAGCTTTCTTT. It is translated as CASSLVGWGLGAEAFF. The chain joins TRBV7-8 to TRBJ1-1; TRBD1 is a possible D gene (5 bases). Trimming pared 1 base from V and 6 bases from J, leaving 18 bases between. The germline CDR1 and CDR2 sequences are SGHVS and FQNEAQ. This CDR3 region has 16 residues.

Only a few counts were recorded for this clonotype. The V and J genes are TRBV20-1 and TRBJ2-5, with D possibly TRBD2 on 6 matching bases. Trimming took off 2 bases at V and 2 bases at J, with 9 bases between the two ends. Germline CDR1 reads DFQATT; CDR2 reads SNEGSKA (reference sequence). CDR3 size: 13 residues. Here the CDR3 DNA reads TGCAGTGCTAGAAACGGGGGTCAAGAGACCCAGTACTTC. Protein sequence: CSARNGGQETQYF.

This chain links TRBV6-1 with TRBJ2-1; D gene uncertain. Trimming removed 7 bases at V and 2 bases at J, with 18 bases between. The CDR3 length is 16 residues. Per the germline V gene, CDR1 is MNHNS and CDR2 is SASEGT. The DNA for the CDR3 is TGTGCCAGCACCTCGAGGAATGGGTTGCCCTACAATGAGCAGTTCTTC. Protein product: CASTSRNGLPYNEQFF.

In this sample, this clonotype turned up many times. The chain combines TRBV7-2 with TRBJ2-7; tentatively, D is TRBD2 (6 bases). Germline-derived CDR1 and CDR2 are SGHTA and FQGNSA. The CDR3 runs to 13 residues. Trimming pared 4 bases from V and 3 bases from J, leaving 10 bases between. DNA of the CDR3: TGTGCCAGCAGCTCCCGGGACTTCTACGAGCAGTACTTC. Protein product: CASSSRDFYEQYF. Full variable domain (outside the CDR3, taken from reference TRBV7-2 and TRBJ2-7): GAGVSQSPSNKVTEKGKDVELRCDPISGHTALYWYRQSLGQGLEFLIYFQGNSAPDKSGLPSDRFSAERTGGSVSTLTIQRTQQEDSAVYLCASSSRDFYEQYFGPGTRLTVT.

The sample holds a few counts of this clonotype. V is TRBV4-2 and J is TRBJ1-4; unclear D gene. The V end was cut by 1 base, the J end by 11 bases, with 26 bases between. This CDR3 has 18 residues. Germline-derived CDR1 and CDR2 are LGHNA and YNFKEQ. The CDR3 DNA is TGTGCCAGCAGCCAAGTGGGGATGAGGGAGGGCGGAATGAAGAAACTGTTTTTT. Amino acids: CASSQVGMREGGMKKLFF.

This clonotype was seen only a few times. The chain employs TRBV12-3 or TRBV12-4 and TRBJ1-1, with TRBD1 as a possible D gene (5 bases). The V and J ends lost 6 bases and 1 base respectively, with 15 bases between them. The CDR3 runs 15 residues. CDR3 nucleotides: TGTGCCAGCAGGTGGATGACAGTTTCGAACACTGAAGCTTTCTTT. Translated, it gives CASRWMTVSNTEAFF.

There are many counts of this clonotype. CDR3 loop: CASSYPQGAYGYTF. The CDR3 DNA reads TGTGCCAGCAGTTACCCACAGGGAGCCTATGGCTACACCTTC. The J gene is TRBJ1-2, the V gene TRBV6-5; possibly TRBD1 for D (6 bases). The length of the CDR3 is 14 residues. CDR1 is MNHEY and CDR2 is SVGAGI in the germline V gene. Deletions cut 2 bases from V and 4 bases from J, with 11 bases between.

In its sample, this clonotype was seen a few times. V and J are TRBV14 and TRBJ1-2; the D is unclear. This CDR3 contains 13 residues. V lost 1 base and J lost 4, with 7 bases in between. In germline, CDR1 is SGHDN, CDR2 FVKESK. As DNA, the CDR3 is TGTGCCAGCAGCCAAGGGACGTCCTATGGCTACACCTTC. The encoded protein is CASSQGTSYGYTF.